This T cell receptor (beta chain) was obtained from a study of Ad26.COV2.S vaccination and SARS-CoV-2 variants. Regarding the study as a whole: It was reported that spike-specific CD8+ and CD4+ T cell responses were substantially broad after vaccination.

Notes on this clone: Its antigen is as yet unknown.

This table comes from immunoSEQ multiplex PCR, and its TCRdb copy is limited to in-frame clones, with some not included. The table records about 140,000 clones, roughly 85% of them present only once. The germline V gene has CDR1 MNHEY and CDR2 SVGEGT. The V end was cut by 2 bases, the J end by 4 bases, with 14 bases between. The CDR3 consists of 15 residues. The sample consisted of peripheral blood, taken after recovery from COVID-19. This chain links TRBV6-2 or TRBV6-3 with TRBJ1-1; TRBD1 is a possible D gene (6 bases). The TCR comes from a human donor who had recovered from COVID-19. CDR3 residues: CASSYGQGHRTEAFF. The CDR3 nucleotides are TGTGCCAGCAGTTACGGCCAGGGGCATCGCACTGAAGCTTTCTTT.